The 32 T cell receptor beta chains below come from one sample, sequenced in a study of cytomegalovirus exposure and HLA in healthy donors. PCR employed 60 Vbeta and 13 Jbeta primers. Here immunoSEQ multiplex PCR was the method, and the copy in TCRdb shows in-frame clones only, minus some. The sample records about 120,000 clones, around 66% being singletons. Material for sequencing was PBMCs. Receptors originate from a man between 18 and 35 years old in good health and CMV-seronegative.

This clone was counted between two and nine times. The chain joins TRBV7-2 to TRBJ2-5; 11 positions agree with TRBD2. Trimming took 6 bases from V and 11 from J; bases not matched to a gene: 11. Germline CDR1 and CDR2: SGHTA and FQGNSA. CDR3 size: 14 residues. The CDR3, as DNA: TGTGCCAGCAGGGGACTAGCGGCCGAGGGAGAGCAGTACTTC. Amino acids: CASRGLAAEGEQYF. The full variable domain, in which reference TRBV7-2 and TRBJ2-5 provide the parts outside the CDR3, is GAGVSQSPSNKVTEKGKDVELRCDPISGHTALYWYRQSLGQGLEFLIYFQGNSAPDKSGLPSDRFSAERTGGSVSTLTIQRTQQEDSAVYLCASRGLAAEGEQYFGPGTRLLVL.

This clone occurred a few times. The chain has TRBV28 and TRBJ2-2; D uncertain. V lost 5 bases and J lost 4, with 11 bases in between. The CDR3 totals 14 residues. Per the germline V gene, CDR1 is MDHEN and CDR2 is SYDVKM. CDR3 DNA sequence: TGTGCCAGCAGTCCCCGGTCACTCACCGGGGAGCTGTTTTTT. Translating gives CASSPRSLTGELFF.

V gene TRBV11-1 combines with J gene TRBJ2-7; 8 bases are a match to TRBD2. Germline V gene lookup returns CDR1 SGHAT and CDR2 FQDESV (reference sequence). CDR3 size: 15 residues. Trimming took 4 bases from V and 7 from J; bases not matched to a gene: 12. CDR3 sequence reads: CASSSRAYRGGEQYF. The CDR3 DNA is TGTGCCAGCAGCTCCCGGGCCTACCGGGGGGGAGAGCAGTACTTC.

This clone was detected a few times. The chain couples TRBV9 to TRBJ1-5; D call uncertain. The CDR3 runs to 13 residues. Per the germline V gene, CDR1 is SGDLS and CDR2 is YYNGEE. V was pared by 0 bases and J by 5 bases, with 6 bases between. The CDR3 is CASSVGSDQPQHF. The CDR3 coding sequence is TGTGCCAGCAGCGTAGGGAGCGATCAGCCCCAGCATTTT.

This chain uses TRBV28 with TRBJ2-7; tentative D call: TRBD1 (6 bases). CDR1 and CDR2 (germline): MDHEN, SYDVKM. V dropped 3 bases and J dropped 2 bases, with 14 bases sitting between them. The CDR3 has 15 residues. The DNA for the CDR3 is TGTGCCAGCAGTTTCCTCGGACAGAAACCCTACGAGCAGTACTTC. Encoded protein: CASSFLGQKPYEQYF.

This clone appeared a few times. The V call is TRBV9, the J call TRBJ2-7; possible D gene TRBD1, 5 bases. Looked up from germline, CDR1 is SGDLS and CDR2 is YYNGEE. The V end was cut by 0 bases, the J end by 5 bases, with 9 bases between. CDR3 length: 13 residues. CDR3 sequence (DNA): TGTGCCAGCAGCGTAGTCACAGGACACGAGCAGTACTTC. Its protein is CASSVVTGHEQYF.

The rearrangement links TRBV5-8 to TRBJ2-7; 8 bases are shared with TRBD2. The junction had 3 bases not matched to a gene; V was cut back by 2 bases and J by 2 bases. This CDR3 contains 14 residues. From germline, CDR1 is SGHTS and CDR2 YDEGEE. CDR3 nucleotide sequence: TGTGCCAGCAGCTTTCGGGGGGGGACCTACGAGCAGTACTTC. It encodes CASSFRGGTYEQYF.

The rearrangement links TRBV7-8 to TRBJ2-2; D ambiguous. Germline lookup yields CDR1 SGHVS and CDR2 FQNEAQ. The CDR3 runs 13 residues. Trimming removed 0 bases at V and 7 bases at J, with 6 bases between. CDR3 region: CASSLASLGELFF. The CDR3 coding sequence is TGTGCCAGCAGCTTAGCGTCACTCGGGGAGCTGTTTTTT.

With respect to this clone: Other DNA sequences of this sample code for an identical CDR3. This chain connects TRBV19 to TRBJ1-1; D remains ambiguous. CDR1 is LNHDA and CDR2 is SQIVND in the germline V gene (reference sequence). CDR3 size: 11 residues. With 8 bases removed from V and 6 bases from J, the gap between germline ends came to 10 bases. In DNA, the CDR3 is TGTGCCAGTGCAAGACAACCTGAAGCTTTCTTT. Translating gives CASARQPEAFF. Together with reference TRBV19 and TRBJ1-1, the CDR3 gives the full variable domain: DGGITQSPKYLFRKEGQNVTLSCEQNLNHDAMYWYRQDPGQGLRLIYYSQIVNDFQKGDIAEGYSVSREKKESFPLTVTSAQKNPTAFYLCASARQPEAFFGQGTRLTVV.

The CDR3: CASSQPGHLNTEAFF. The CDR3 nucleotides read TGTGCCAGCAGTCAACCGGGACATTTGAACACTGAAGCTTTCTTT. The chain is built from TRBV27 and TRBJ1-1; D perhaps matches TRBD1 (6 bases). Trimming cost V 5 bases and J 0 bases, with 13 bases left between them. The CDR3 extends over 15 amino acids. Per germline, CDR1 MNHEY and CDR2 SMNVEV (reference sequence).

The J gene is TRBJ1-4, the V gene TRBV5-1; 7 positions match TRBD1. The CDR3 length is 16 residues. With V trimmed by 0 bases and J by 3 bases, 5 bases remained unmatched. CDR1 and CDR2 from the germline V gene are SGHRS and YFSETQ. The CDR3 loop is CASSLALGQSNEKLFF. The CDR3 DNA follows: TGCGCCAGCAGCTTGGCCCTGGGACAGTCTAATGAAAAACTGTTTTTT.

CDR3 sequence reads: CASSVTGTASYEQYF. The CDR3 nucleotides read TGTGCCAGCAGCGTAACCGGGACAGCTTCCTACGAGCAGTACTTC. The chain employs TRBV9 and TRBJ2-7; 7 bases are shared with TRBD1. The CDR3 contains 15 residues. Unmatched junction bases numbered 5, after V lost 1 base and J lost 1 base. Germline-derived CDR1 and CDR2 are SGDLS and YYNGEE.

This sequence joins TRBV5-1 and TRBJ2-7; D might be TRBD1 (6 bases). CDR3 length equals 16 residues. Trimming took 0 bases from V and 2 from J, leaving 15 bases between them. In germline, CDR1 is SGHRS, CDR2 YFSETQ. CDR3 loop: CASSLATKTGPYEQYF. The CDR3 DNA is TGCGCCAGCAGCTTGGCTACTAAGACAGGTCCCTACGAGCAGTACTTC.

This clone was counted between two and nine times. CDR3 in DNA: TGTGCCAGCAGTGATGTGGGGGGTAGGACTGAAGCTTTCTTT. Translating gives CASSDVGGRTEAFF. The gene calls are TRBV6-1 and TRBJ1-1, with a possible D match to TRBD1 (5 bases). The CDR3 has 14 residues. CDR1 and CDR2 (germline): MNHNS, SASEGT. V lost 3 bases, J lost 5 bases, and 13 bases lay in between.

The V and J genes are TRBV27 and TRBJ1-4, with TRBD1 as a possible D gene (5 bases). The CDR3 spans 14 residues. V lost 6 bases and J 10 bases, leaving 18 bases between the germline ends. Germline V gene sequence: CDR1 MNHEY, CDR2 SMNVEV (reference sequence). The CDR3: CASRMDVPGGKLFF. DNA of the CDR3: TGTGCCAGCAGAATGGATGTCCCCGGGGGAAAACTGTTTTTT.

Concerning this clone itself: Within the sample, other DNA sequences also encode this same CDR3. The chain links TRBV30 to TRBJ2-7; 7 bases agree with TRBD2. CDR1 GTSNPN and CDR2 SVGIG come from the germline V gene (reference sequence). The CDR3 spans 11 residues. V lost 0 bases, J lost 7 bases, and 0 bases stayed unmatched. The CDR3, as DNA: TGTGCCTGGAGTGTCGGGGGGGAGCAGTACTTC. Translation: CAWSVGGEQYF.

The CDR3 coding sequence is TGTGCCAGCAGCGGAGGGGGACTAGCGGGGGGCCAAGAGACCCAGTACTTC. Encoded protein: CASSGGGLAGGQETQYF. The chain employs TRBV9 and TRBJ2-5; 15 nucleotides agree with TRBD2. Trimming removed 3 bases from V and 1 base from J; junction bases left unmatched: 4. CDR1 and CDR2 (germline): SGDLS, YYNGEE. The CDR3 has 17 residues.

The V gene is TRBV6-1, the J gene TRBJ2-1; TRBD1 matches 8 bases. The germline V gene has CDR1 MNHNS and CDR2 SASEGT. V shed 7 bases and J 3 bases; nucleotides not matched to a gene: 8. CDR3 length: 15 residues. The CDR3 loop reads CASKLTGVIYNEQFF. In nucleotides, the CDR3 is TGTGCCAGCAAGTTGACAGGGGTTATCTACAATGAGCAGTTCTTC.

Only one count was recorded for this clone. The chain is built from TRBV30 and TRBJ1-6, with no clear D. The germline V and J ends were trimmed by 1 base and 6 bases, with 4 bases remaining between them. The CDR3 runs to 12 residues. Germline V gene data show CDR1 as GTSNPN and CDR2 as SVGIG (reference sequence). For the CDR3, the DNA is TGTGCCTGGAGTGACAGTAATTCACCCCTCCACTTT. It codes for CAWSDSNSPLHF.

This chain links TRBV28 with TRBJ1-2; D unresolved. V was clipped by 6 bases and J by 8 bases, with 10 bases between them. The CDR3 sequence is 11 residues long. CDR1 MDHEN and CDR2 SYDVKM come from the germline V gene. This CDR3 is CASSTNKGYTF. CDR3 in DNA: TGTGCCAGCAGCACTAACAAGGGCTACACCTTC.

The chain is built from TRBV14 and TRBJ2-7; no firm D call. The V end lost 3 bases, the J end lost 4 bases, and 4 bases lay between the germline ends. CDR3 length: 11 residues. Germline loops: CDR1 SGHDN, CDR2 FVKESK. In nucleotides, the CDR3 is TGTGCCAGCAGCCAGAGTTACGAGCAGTACTTC. It specifies CASSQSYEQYF. The complete variable domain, with remaining parts taken from reference TRBV14 and TRBJ2-7, reads EAGVTQFPSHSVIEKGQTVTLRCDPISGHDNLYWYRRVMGKEIKFLLHFVKESKQDESGMPNNRFLAERTGGTYSTLKVQPAELEDSGVYFCASSQSYEQYFGPGTRLTVT.

This rearrangement joins TRBV7-2 to TRBJ2-1; 12 positions agree with TRBD2. This CDR3 has 15 amino acids. V trimming: 4 bases; J trimming: 9 bases; junction bases outside the gene matches: 7. Germline lookup yields CDR1 SGHTA and CDR2 FQGNSA. Here the CDR3 DNA reads TGTGCCAGCAGCTCCGGGACTAGCGGGCGGGGTGAGCAGTTCTTC. Translating gives CASSSGTSGRGEQFF.

The CDR3 DNA is TGTGCCAGCACGGGGGGGTTCTACGAGCAGTACTTC. Protein sequence: CASTGGFYEQYF. This chain joins TRBV6-5 and TRBJ2-7; 8 nucleotides match TRBD2. This CDR3 region has 12 residues. Germline loops: CDR1 MNHEY, CDR2 SVGAGI. V trimming: 7 bases; J trimming: 3 bases; junction bases outside the gene matches: 2.

The chain joins TRBV6-1 to TRBJ2-7, with D perhaps TRBD2 (7 bases). The CDR3 is 15 amino acids. The V gene's germline CDR1 is MNHNS and CDR2 SASEGT. V gave up 6 bases and J gave up 7 bases, with 22 bases separating them. CDR3 residues: CASSLRVGGAGEQYF. Written as DNA, the CDR3 is TGTGCCAGCAGCCTTAGGGTAGGGGGGGCCGGTGAGCAGTACTTC.

The chain joins TRBV6-5 to TRBJ1-2; a possible D gene is TRBD1 (5 bases). The CDR3 runs 13 residues. CDR1 and CDR2 (germline): MNHEY, SVGAGI. Trimming shortened V by 5 bases and J by 4 bases, and 11 bases separated the two germline ends. In DNA, the CDR3 is TGTGCCAGCAGTCCCGGGACTACCTATGGCTACACCTTC. It translates to CASSPGTTYGYTF.

This sequence joins TRBV7-2 and TRBJ1-5; D is ambiguous. The CDR3 loop spans 14 amino acids. Per germline, CDR1 SGHTA and CDR2 FQGNSA. With 2 bases removed from V and 9 bases from J, the gap between germline ends came to 14 bases. In nucleotides, the CDR3 is TGTGCCAGCAGCTTAAATGGAGGGCTAGGGCCCCAGCATTTT. Amino acids: CASSLNGGLGPQHF.

The V and J genes are TRBV6-1 and TRBJ1-4; D not resolved. The CDR3 has 15 amino acids. Germline CDR1 is MNHNS and CDR2 is SASEGT. Trimming took off 4 bases at V and 3 bases at J, with 12 bases between the two ends. Written as DNA, the CDR3 is TGTGCCAGCAGTGTCCCCCGACGGGCTAATGAAAAACTGTTTTTT. The encoded protein is CASSVPRRANEKLFF.

A few counts support this clone. The V gene is TRBV10-3, the J gene TRBJ2-1; tentatively, D is TRBD2 (6 bases). V was cut by 10 bases and J by 0 bases, with 22 bases left in between. The CDR3 has 17 amino acids. Germline V CDR1 and CDR2: ENHRY, SYGVKD. DNA for the CDR3: TGTGCCACTACCCCGGGTGGGAGGCCGAGCTCCTACAATGAGCAGTTCTTC. It translates to CATTPGGRPSSYNEQFF.

Notes on this clone: A read error may account for a junction end that differs from germline. The chain combines TRBV27 with TRBJ2-7; 9 nucleotides align to TRBD2. CDR3 size: 14 residues. Germline CDR1 MNHEY, CDR2 SMNVEV (reference sequence). The CDR3 DNA sequence: TGTGCCAGCGGTTTGGGGGGCGGGGGGGCCGAGCAGTACTTC. It specifies CASGLGGGGAEQYF.

This clone was detected a few times. The chain carries TRBV4-1 and TRBJ2-1, with 8 bases matching TRBD2. The CDR3 loop spans 17 amino acids. Trimming cost V 3 bases and J 0 bases; bases outside gene matches: 7. Germline V gene sequence: CDR1 MGHRA, CDR2 YSYEKL. As DNA, the CDR3 is TGCGCCAGCAGCCAGTCGCGGGAGGAGAGCTCCTACAATGAGCAGTTCTTC. It is translated as CASSQSREESSYNEQFF.

The chain couples TRBV5-1 to TRBJ1-5; possibly TRBD1 for D (5 bases). The CDR3 sequence is 15 residues long. Germline CDR1 reads SGHRS; CDR2 reads YFSETQ. Between the trimmed V and J ends, which lost 0 bases and 6 bases, there was a span of 13 bases. The CDR3 here is CASSLEAGLGQPQHF. CDR3 nucleotides: TGCGCCAGCAGCTTGGAGGCAGGGTTAGGTCAGCCCCAGCATTTT.

This clone was counted a few times. This sequence joins TRBV29-1 and TRBJ1-4; tentative D call: TRBD1 (5 bases). V was pared by 4 bases and J by 10 bases, with 10 bases between. The germline V gene encodes CDR1 SQVTM and CDR2 ANQGSEA. The CDR3 contains 11 residues. CDR3 protein: CSVVQAGKLFF. CDR3 in DNA: TGCAGCGTTGTACAGGCTGGAAAACTGTTTTTT.